This TCR beta chain was sequenced in a study of blood T cell repertoires in COVID-19. Study-level information: PBMCs, B-cell-depleted T cells, or T cells were the source of the cDNA or gDNA that made up the material.

The V end was cut by 4 bases, the J end by 2 bases, with 12 bases between. Germline lookup yields CDR1 SGDLS and CDR2 YYNGEE. The length of the CDR3 is 14 residues. Original handling: It was from reference gene primer amplification that nucleated cell counts were estimated. Here immunoSEQ multiplex PCR was the method, and the copy in TCRdb shows in-frame clones only, minus some. Clone size and V and J calls were adopted from that table, with D and trimming inferred from the DNA. The repertoire consists of 150,000 to 200,000 clones, with about 77% occurring once and the leading ten covering 2.5% to 3%. A few counts support this clone.

The chain links TRBV9 to TRBJ1-2, with no clear D. This TCR was sampled from a woman aged 80 or over with active or convalescent COVID-19. Sequenced material: peripheral blood. The CDR3 spells CASSLGRVNYGYTF. The DNA of the CDR3 is TGTGCCAGCAGCTTAGGACGGGTAAACTATGGCTACACCTTC.